This T cell receptor beta chain was documented in a study of T cells in Graves' hyperthyroidism and ophthalmopathy. Amplification of TCR beta CDR3 regions was performed using RNA transcripts as template. An initial round of RT-PCR targeting the TCR CDR3 relied on the HTBI primer set. TCRdb re-called the multiplex PCR reads through MiXCR, storing one row per CDR3 protein. This table holds around 380,000 distinct CDR3 sequences, approximately 13% found once. A few counts support this clonotype. Germline CDR1 reads SQVTM; CDR2 reads ANQGSEA. The ends were cut back, 3 bases at V and 2 bases at J, with 10 bases in the middle. This CDR3 comprises 13 residues.

V usage is TRBV29-1 and J usage is TRBJ2-5; D possibly corresponds to TRBD1 (5 bases). This receptor was identified in a man between 25 and 39 years old with Graves' hyperthyroidism that later progressed to Graves' ophthalmopathy. Input material: blood. The CDR3 is CSVDGAGQETQYF. CDR3 coding DNA: TGCAGCGTTGATGGGGCAGGGCAAGAGACCCAGTACTTC.